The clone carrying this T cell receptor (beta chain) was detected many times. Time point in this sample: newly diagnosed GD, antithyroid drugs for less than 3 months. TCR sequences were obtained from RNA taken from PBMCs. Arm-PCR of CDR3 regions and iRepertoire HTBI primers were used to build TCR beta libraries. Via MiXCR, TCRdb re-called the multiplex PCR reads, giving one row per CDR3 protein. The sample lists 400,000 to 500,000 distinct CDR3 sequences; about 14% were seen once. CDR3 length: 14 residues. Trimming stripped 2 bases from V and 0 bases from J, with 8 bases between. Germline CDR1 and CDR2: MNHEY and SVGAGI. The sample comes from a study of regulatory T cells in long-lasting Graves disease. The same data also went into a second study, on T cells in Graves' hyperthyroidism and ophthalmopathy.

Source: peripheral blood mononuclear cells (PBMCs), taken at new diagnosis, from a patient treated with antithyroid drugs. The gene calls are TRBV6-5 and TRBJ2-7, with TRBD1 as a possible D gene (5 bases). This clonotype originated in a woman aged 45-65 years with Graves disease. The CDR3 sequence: CASSYQDNSYEQYF. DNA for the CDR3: TGTGCCAGCAGTTACCAGGACAACTCCTACGAGCAGTACTTC.